This TCR beta chain stems from a study of blood T cell repertoires in COVID-19. Looking at the study overall: In each case, the material was cDNA or gDNA derived from T cells, B-cell-depleted T cells, or PBMCs.

Methods used by the authors: Amplified reference gene primers provided the basis for estimating nucleated cell counts. This table comes from immunoSEQ multiplex PCR, and its TCRdb copy is limited to in-frame clones, with some not included. V, J and clone size are those of that table, while D and trimming were read from the DNA. The data contain approximately 150,000 clones, more than 65% of them singletons. CDR1 is MDHEN and CDR2 is SYDVKM in the germline V gene. With 5 bases removed from V and 4 bases from J, the gap between germline ends came to 9 bases. This CDR3 contains 12 residues. This clone has only one observation.

The chain couples TRBV28 to TRBJ2-7; D unclear. The sequence was collected from a man between 65 and 85 years old with active or convalescent COVID-19. The specimen was peripheral blood. In DNA form, the CDR3 reads TGTGCCAGCAGTGCACCAGGATACGAGCAGTACTTC. Translated: CASSAPGYEQYF.